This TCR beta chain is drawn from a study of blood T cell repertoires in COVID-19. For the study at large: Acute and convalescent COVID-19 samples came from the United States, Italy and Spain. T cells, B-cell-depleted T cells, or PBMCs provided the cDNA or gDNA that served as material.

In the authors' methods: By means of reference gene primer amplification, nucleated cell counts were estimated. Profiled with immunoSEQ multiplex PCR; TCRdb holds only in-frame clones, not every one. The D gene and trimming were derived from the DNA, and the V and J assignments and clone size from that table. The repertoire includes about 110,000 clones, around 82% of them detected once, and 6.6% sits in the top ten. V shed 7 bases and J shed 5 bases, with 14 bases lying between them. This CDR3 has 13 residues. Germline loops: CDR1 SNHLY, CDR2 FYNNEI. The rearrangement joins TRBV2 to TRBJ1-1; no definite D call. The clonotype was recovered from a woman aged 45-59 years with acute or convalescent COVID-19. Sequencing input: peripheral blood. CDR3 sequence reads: CASTLGPGTEAFF. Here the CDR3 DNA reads TGTGCCAGCACCCTGGGCCCGGGGACTGAAGCTTTCTTT.